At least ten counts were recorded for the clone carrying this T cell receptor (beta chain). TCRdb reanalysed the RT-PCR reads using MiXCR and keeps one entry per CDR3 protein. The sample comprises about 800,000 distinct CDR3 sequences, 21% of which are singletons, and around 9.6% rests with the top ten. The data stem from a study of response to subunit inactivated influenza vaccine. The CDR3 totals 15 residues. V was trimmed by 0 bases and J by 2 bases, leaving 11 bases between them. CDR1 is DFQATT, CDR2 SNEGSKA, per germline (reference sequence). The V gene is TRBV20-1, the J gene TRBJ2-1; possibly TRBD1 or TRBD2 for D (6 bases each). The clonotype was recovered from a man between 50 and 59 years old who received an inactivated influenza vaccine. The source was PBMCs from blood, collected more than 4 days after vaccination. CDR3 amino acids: CSARDRRGAYNEQFF. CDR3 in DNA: TGCAGTGCTAGAGATCGGAGGGGGGCCTACAATGAGCAGTTCTTC.